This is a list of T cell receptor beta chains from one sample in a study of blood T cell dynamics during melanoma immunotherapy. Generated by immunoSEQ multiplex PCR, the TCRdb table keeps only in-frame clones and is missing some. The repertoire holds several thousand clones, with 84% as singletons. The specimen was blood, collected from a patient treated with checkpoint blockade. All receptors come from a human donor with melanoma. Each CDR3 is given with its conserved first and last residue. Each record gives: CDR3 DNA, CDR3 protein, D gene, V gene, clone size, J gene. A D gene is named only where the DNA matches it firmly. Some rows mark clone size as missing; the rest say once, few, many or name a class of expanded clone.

TGTGCCAGCTCACGGGACGTTTGGCGCCAGACGAACACTGAAGCTTTCTTT,CASSRDVWRQTNTEAFF,NA,TRBV18,once,TRBJ1-1
TGTGCCAGCAGTTACTCTGGGGATCAGCCCCAGCATTTT,CASSYSGDQPQHF,NA,TRBV6-5,NA,TRBJ1-5
TGTGCCAGCATCTGGAAGGATGAACTCCCTGAAGCTTTCTTT,CASIWKDELPEAFF,NA,TRBV6-6,NA,TRBJ1-1
TGTGCCAGCAGTCCCAGGGGGCGAGGGGGCACTGAAGCTTTCTTT,CASSPRGRGGTEAFF,TRBD1,TRBV6-5,once,TRBJ1-1
TGTGCCTGGAGACGGAGCTCTGTGAACACTGAAGCTTTCTTT,CAWRRSSVNTEAFF,NA,TRBV30,NA,TRBJ1-1
TGTGCCAGCAGCTTGTACACTGAAGCTTTCTTT,CASSLYTEAFF,NA,TRBV7-8,NA,TRBJ1-1
TGTGCCAGCAGTGAGCCCGGGGGGCCCTCCTACGAGCAGTACTTC,CASSEPGGPSYEQYF,NA,TRBV6-1,few,TRBJ2-7
TGCGCCAGCAGCAGTAGGGGTAGCTACACCTTC,CASSSRGSYTF,NA,TRBV5-1,NA,TRBJ1-2
TGTGCCAGCAGCCAAAGGATGGCGGGGCCCCAGCATTTT,CASSQRMAGPQHF,NA,TRBV7-2,few,TRBJ1-5
TGTGCCAGCAGTGGGGACTCCACAGATACGCAGTATTTT,CASSGDSTDTQYF,NA,TRBV6-4,NA,TRBJ2-3
TGTGCCAGCTCACCACGGGACGAGCAGTACTTC,CASSPRDEQYF,NA,TRBV18,once,TRBJ2-7
TGTGCCAGCAGCTGGACTAGCGGGGGGTACGAGCAGTACTTC,CASSWTSGGYEQYF,TRBD2,TRBV7-2,NA,TRBJ2-7
TGTGCCAGTAGTACGGGACAGTCCTACGAGCAGTACTTC,CASSTGQSYEQYF,TRBD1,TRBV19,NA,TRBJ2-7
TGTGCCAGCAGCTTAGGCGGGGGCTACGAGCAGTACTTC,CASSLGGGYEQYF,NA,TRBV13,NA,TRBJ2-7
TGTGCCAGCAGCGTAGGGGGGTTCGGGAACACTGAAGCTTTCTTT,CASSVGGFGNTEAFF,NA,TRBV9,once,TRBJ1-1
TGTGCCAGCAGTCCTAGGTGGGGGTTAGTCGAGCAGTACTTC,CASSPRWGLVEQYF,NA,TRBV27,NA,TRBJ2-7
TGTGCCAGCAGTCCAAACTACAACACTGAAGCTTTCTTT,CASSPNYNTEAFF,NA,TRBV27,NA,TRBJ1-1
TGCGCCAGCAGCAGCGACGGGACTGTATACGAGCAGTACTTC,CASSSDGTVYEQYF,NA,TRBV5-1,NA,TRBJ2-7
TGTGCCATCAGTGAGGGACAGGGGAACAACTATGGCTACACCTTC,CAISEGQGNNYGYTF,TRBD1,TRBV10-3,NA,TRBJ1-2
TGCGCCAGCAGCCAAGAATGGCCTACGGAGGGAAACACCATATATTTT,CASSQEWPTEGNTIYF,NA,TRBV4-3,NA,TRBJ1-3
TGCGCCAGCAGCCAAGAACTACGGACGGACTATGGCTACACCTTC,CASSQELRTDYGYTF,NA,TRBV4-3,NA,TRBJ1-2
TGTGCCAGCAGGGCTATGGGGGGACGGAACTATGGCTACACCTTC,CASRAMGGRNYGYTF,NA,TRBV2,once,TRBJ1-2
TGTGCCACCAGGCCCTGGAGGGGTAAAGGAAATGAAAAACTGTTTTTT,CATRPWRGKGNEKLFF,NA,TRBV5-4,NA,TRBJ1-4
TGTGCCAGCAGCTTGGGGCAGAACACTGAAGCTTTCTTT,CASSLGQNTEAFF,NA,TRBV7-3,NA,TRBJ1-1
TGTGCCAGCCGATTGGTTGGGCGTCACGAGCAGTACTTC,CASRLVGRHEQYF,NA,TRBV27,NA,TRBJ2-7
TGTGCCAGCAGCCTCGGACGGAACTACGAGCAGTACTTC,CASSLGRNYEQYF,NA,TRBV28,NA,TRBJ2-7
TGCGCCAGCAGCTTGGCCTCATCCAGAGGCACCATATATTTT,CASSLASSRGTIYF,NA,TRBV5-1,NA,TRBJ1-3
TGTGCCAGCACCCCCGAGAGGACTCTCTACGAGCAGTACTTC,CASTPERTLYEQYF,NA,TRBV7-8,NA,TRBJ2-7
TGTGCCAGCAGTTACGAGGGAACTGGTTTTGGTTCACCCCTCCACTTT,CASSYEGTGFGSPLHF,NA,TRBV6-5,NA,TRBJ1-6
TGTGCCAGCAGTTACTCGAGCAGCGGAGGGGACACTGAAGCTTTCTTT,CASSYSSSGGDTEAFF,NA,TRBV6-5,NA,TRBJ1-1
TGTGCCACCAGGCAAGGGGCCAGGTCAACTAATGAAAAACTGTTTTTT,CATRQGARSTNEKLFF,NA,TRBV15,once,TRBJ1-4
TGTGCCAGCAGCTTAGGACAGGGGGAAACCTACGAGCAGTACTTC,CASSLGQGETYEQYF,TRBD1,TRBV11-2,NA,TRBJ2-7
TGTGCCAGCAGCCGCCGCGGAGGGGGTGGGGCCAACGTCCTGACTTTC,CASSRRGGGGANVLTF,NA,TRBV13,NA,TRBJ2-6
TGTGCCTGGAGTGCTGAAGGGGGCTCCTACGAGCAGTACTTC,CAWSAEGGSYEQYF,NA,TRBV30,once,TRBJ2-7
TGTGCCAGCAGTTTATCGAGGCGGGGGGTGGGCACCGGGGAGCTGTTTTTT,CASSLSRRGVGTGELFF,TRBD2,TRBV27,NA,TRBJ2-2